The 4 T cell receptor beta chains in this list originate from one sample, sequenced in a study of T cell responses to AZD1222 COVID-19 vaccine. Clones were read by immunoSEQ multiplex PCR, and TCRdb kept only the in-frame ones, dropping some. The sample has more than 110,000 clones, 92% seen once. This material consisted of peripheral blood, taken on day 0 of AZD1222 vaccination. Receptors originate from an adult in good health.

J is TRBJ2-3 and V is TRBV10-3, with TRBD2 matching over 10 bases. Germline CDR1 is ENHRY and CDR2 is SYGVKD. V shed 8 bases, J shed 3 bases, and the junction held 5 bases outside the gene matches. The CDR3 sequence is 14 residues long. CDR3 protein: CAIPLAGDTDTQYF. In DNA, the CDR3 is TGTGCCATCCCCCTAGCGGGAGATACAGATACGCAGTATTTT.

The chain employs TRBV25-1 and TRBJ2-7, with D unclear. CDR1 is MGHDK and CDR2 is SYGVNS in the germline V gene. The CDR3 has 15 residues. Trimming pared 0 bases from V and 6 bases from J, leaving 15 bases between. CDR3 loop: CASSEYGDLPGEQYF. The CDR3 DNA sequence: TGTGCCAGCAGTGAATATGGAGACCTCCCGGGCGAGCAGTACTTC.

The chain joins TRBV7-9 to TRBJ2-2; D is ambiguous. Trimming removed 0 bases from V and 7 bases from J, with 0 bases in between. This CDR3 has 11 residues. The V gene's germline CDR1 is SEHNR and CDR2 FQNEAQ (reference sequence). CDR3 sequence (DNA): TGTGCCAGCAGCTTAGCCGGGGAGCTGTTTTTT. It is translated as CASSLAGELFF.

This clone was counted a single time. The rearrangement joins TRBV27 to TRBJ1-2; D unclear. CDR3 size: 15 residues. Germline V gene sequence: CDR1 MNHEY, CDR2 SMNVEV (reference sequence). Between the trimmed V and J ends, which lost 4 bases and 4 bases, there was a span of 16 bases. CDR3 nucleotides: TGTGCCAGCAGTTCCCTCTCACGGGGAATCTATGGCTACACCTTC. Residues: CASSSLSRGIYGYTF.